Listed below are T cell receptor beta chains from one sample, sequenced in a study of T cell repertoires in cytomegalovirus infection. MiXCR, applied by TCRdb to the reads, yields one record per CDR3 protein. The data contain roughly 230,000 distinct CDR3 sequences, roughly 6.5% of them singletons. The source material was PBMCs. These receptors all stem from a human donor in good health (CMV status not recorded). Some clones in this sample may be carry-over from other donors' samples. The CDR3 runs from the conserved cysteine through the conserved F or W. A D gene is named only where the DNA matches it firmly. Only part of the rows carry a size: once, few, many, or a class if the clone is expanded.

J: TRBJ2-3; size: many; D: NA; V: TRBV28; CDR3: CASSPPRSLTDTQYF; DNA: TGTGCCAGCAGTCCCCCAAGAAGCCTCACAGATACGCAGTATTTT
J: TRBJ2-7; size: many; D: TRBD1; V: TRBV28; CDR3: CASSQGDTSSYEQYF; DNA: TGTGCCAGCTCCCAGGGGGACACGAGCTCCTACGAGCAGTACTTC
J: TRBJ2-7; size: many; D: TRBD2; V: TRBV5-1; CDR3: CASSWNPGGHEQYF; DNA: TGCGCCAGCAGCTGGAACCCGGGGGGACACGAGCAGTACTTC
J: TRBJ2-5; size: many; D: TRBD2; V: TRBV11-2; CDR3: CATSLGPGGGYGGETQYF; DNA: TGTGCCACCAGCTTAGGGCCTGGGGGGGGGTATGGCGGGGAGACCCAGTACTTC
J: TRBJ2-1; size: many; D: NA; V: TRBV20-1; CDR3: CSAPGGRVNEQFF; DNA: TGCAGTGCTCCCGGAGGACGGGTCAATGAGCAGTTCTTC
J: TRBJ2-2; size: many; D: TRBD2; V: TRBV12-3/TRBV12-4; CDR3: CASNRATIAGGPTGELFF; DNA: TGTGCCAGCAATCGGGCCACAATAGCGGGGGGCCCCACCGGGGAGCTGTTTTTT
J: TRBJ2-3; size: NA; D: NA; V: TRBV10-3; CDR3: CAITGLDTDTQYF; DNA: TGTGCCATCACTGGACTTGACACAGATACGCAGTATTTT
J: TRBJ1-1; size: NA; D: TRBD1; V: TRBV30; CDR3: CAWSQNRGKNTEAFF; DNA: TGTGCCTGGAGTCAAAACAGGGGGAAAAACACTGAAGCTTTCTTT
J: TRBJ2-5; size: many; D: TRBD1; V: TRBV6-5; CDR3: CASSSPGQAGKTQYF; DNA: TGTGCCAGCAGCTCTCCGGGACAGGCGGGAAAGACCCAGTACTTC
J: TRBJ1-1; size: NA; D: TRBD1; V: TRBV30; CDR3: CAWTGQGNTEAFF; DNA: TGTGCCTGGACGGGACAGGGGAACACTGAAGCTTTCTTT
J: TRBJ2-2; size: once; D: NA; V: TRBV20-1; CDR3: CSARVAAGELFF; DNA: TGCAGTGCTAGAGTAGCGGCCGGGGAGCTGTTTTTT
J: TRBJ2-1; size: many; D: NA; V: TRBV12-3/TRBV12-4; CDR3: CASGTGGKFF; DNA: TGTGCCAGCGGGACCGGAGGAAAGTTCTTC
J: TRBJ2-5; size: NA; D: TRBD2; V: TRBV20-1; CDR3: CSARDDGGAIREIQYF; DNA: TGCAGTGCTAGAGATGACGGGGGGGCTATTCGCGAGATCCAGTACTTC